This TCR delta chain is drawn from a study of gamma-delta chains in newborns, infants, children. Study summary: Microbial exposure reportedly drives polyclonal innate γδ T cell expansion after birth.

TCRdb redid clone calling on the reads using CATT. The sample includes 6,100 or so delta-chain clones, roughly 2% of them seen just once. V trimming: 1 base; J trimming: 0 bases; junction bases outside the gene matches: 12. CDR1 is GEAIGNYY, CDR2 EKD, per germline. CDR3 length equals 21 residues. To note about this clone: A much larger clone sits a single nucleotide away, making a read error possible.

This clonotype was obtained from a child who was a newborn, infant or young child, either healthy, febrile or measles-vaccinated (not recorded which). The chain carries TRDV2 and TRDJ3; 9 nucleotides match TRDD3. Sequenced sample: blood. CDR3 DNA sequence: TGTGCCTGTGACACGCTACTGGGGGACCCGCCCAACTCCTGGGACACCCGACAGATGTTTTTC. It encodes CACDTLLGDPPNSWDTRQMFF.